This paragraph covers one T cell receptor beta chain sequence. The count of this clone is one. The antigen this receptor binds is unknown. No base quality information exists; no much larger clone differs at one position. The library was built by means of the immunoSEQ multiplex PCR assay. In the source study's methods: A statistical classification framework was developed to diagnose cytomegalovirus status using the catalog of TCR beta chain sequences. TCRdb's version of the immuneACCESS table is confined to in-frame rearrangements and falls short of the full clone set. An unresolved V gene accounts for under half of the shortfall where checked; the remainder is of unknown origin. For V, J and clone size, that table is used; D and trimming come from the DNA. In all, the sample holds more than 150,000 clones, and 84% of those were seen once. Over 5.5% of the sample rests with the top ten. The CDR3 holds 13 amino acids from the cysteine to the phenylalanine. This entry keeps only the CDR3 DNA: 39 bases, framed from base 1. V loses 7 bases, J loses 2 bases, and the germline ends lie 9 bases apart. The germline V gene yields SGHRS for CDR1 and YFSETQ for CDR2.

This sample is part of a study of cytomegalovirus exposure and HLA in healthy donors (dated by TCRdb to 2016 to 2017). A note on the overall study: According to a later analysis, the roughly 120 validation repertoires were produced on the same platform as the approximately 690 repertoires of the first cohort. The study was designed to test whether signatures of past pathogen exposure could be identified by cataloging public T cell receptors. Besides the first cohort of some 670 subjects, a separate validation cohort made up of 120 different subjects was used. The study combined high-throughput TCR immunosequencing, statistical association of individual TCRs with disease status, and machine learning to predict cytomegalovirus infection status. The study at large found these results: All 120 or so repertoires were used to score co-occurrence in the validation cohort in a later analysis, because that analysis had no HLA typing for the cohort. Most TCR sequences were seen in very few donors, while some public TCRs were found in many individuals. The authors suggested that the approach could potentially be generalized to other disease states and immunological phenotypes. In a later analysis, TCRs clustered in the first cohort were found to also tend to co-occur in the roughly 130 validation repertoires, with 85% to 95% of cluster scores above 0. Three of the identified cytomegalovirus-associated TCR beta chains were confirmed in vitro to be specific for cytomegalovirus antigens. In both the original and validation cohorts, the classifier was reported to diagnose cytomegalovirus status with high specificity and sensitivity. A total of fewer than 200 TCR beta chains were listed by the study as associated with cytomegalovirus.

Separate from the roughly 650-subject first cohort, the validation cohort of 90 to 150 subjects was the group to which the donors belonged. Recombination joined TRBV5-1 with TRBJ1-4; 6 matching bases give a weak D call of TRBD1. The sample taken for sequencing was PBMCs. The receptor was derived from a man younger than 30 in good health and CMV-seropositive. The sequenced DNA is TGCGCCAGCCACAGGGATACTAATGAAAAACTGTTTTTT. It encodes CASHRDTNEKLFF.